The next 20 T cell receptor beta chains were all read from a single sample in a study of blood T cell repertoires in COVID-19. Assay used: immunoSEQ multiplex PCR; TCRdb lists only in-frame clones, some missing. This sample carries 45,000 to 55,000 clones, roughly 87% of them seen once, and the ten largest clones take approximately 27%. The specimen was peripheral blood. Receptors originate from a woman older than 75 with acute or convalescent COVID-19.

The gene calls are TRBV6-5 and TRBJ1-6; D uncertain. The CDR3 has 13 residues. V lost 6 bases and J 7 bases, leaving 10 bases between the germline ends. Germline V gene sequence: CDR1 MNHEY, CDR2 SVGAGI. CDR3 DNA: TGTGCCAGCAGGCGGGGTGAAAATTCACCCCTCCACTTT. It codes for CASRRGENSPLHF.

The V call is TRBV7-9, the J call TRBJ2-3; D call uncertain. The V end lost 2 bases, the J end lost 3 bases, and 12 bases lay between the germline ends. The CDR3 covers 15 residues. Germline assignment: CDR1 SEHNR and CDR2 FQNEAQ (reference sequence). The CDR3 nucleotides are TGTGCCAGCAGCTTAAACAGCTTGGTAACAGATACGCAGTATTTT. Translating gives CASSLNSLVTDTQYF.

The rearrangement joins TRBV9 to TRBJ2-7, with 9 positions matching TRBD1. V gave up 0 bases and J gave up 2 bases; unmatched junction bases: 6. CDR1 SGDLS and CDR2 YYNGEE come from the germline V gene. This CDR3 has 16 residues. The DNA for the CDR3 is TGTGCCAGCAGCGTAGCCCCACAGGGGGCTCCCTACGAGCAGTACTTC. Protein: CASSVAPQGAPYEQYF.

The gene calls are TRBV12-3 or TRBV12-4 and TRBJ1-2, with a weak D call TRBD1 (5 bases). The CDR3 contains 13 residues. V dropped 1 base and J dropped 14 bases, with 17 bases sitting between them. The CDR3: CASSLVQGSLRTF. CDR3 bases: TGTGCCAGCAGTTTAGTCCAGGGTAGTCTGAGGACCTTC.

The V gene is TRBV6-5, the J gene TRBJ2-3, with 7 bases that match TRBD1. CDR3 length: 14 amino acids. The ends lost 6 bases at V and 4 bases at J; junction bases unmatched: 7. Germline V CDR1 and CDR2: MNHEY, SVGAGI. CDR3 nucleotide sequence: TGTGCCAGCAGGGGGAGCAGGGGGTCAGATACGCAGTATTTT. Protein sequence: CASRGSRGSDTQYF.

J is TRBJ2-5 and V is TRBV3-1 (or the pseudogene TRBV3-2); 9 nucleotides line up with TRBD2. The CDR3 runs to 15 residues. The V segment lost 3 bases and the J segment 7 bases; nucleotides outside the gene matches: 9. Germline lookup yields CDR1 LGHDT and CDR2 YNNKEL (reference sequence). CDR3 DNA: TGTGCCAGCAGCCAGGGCGGGGGGGCCTTCGGGACCCAGTACTTC. Encoded protein: CASSQGGGAFGTQYF.

This sequence joins TRBV7-9 and TRBJ2-7; 9 nucleotides agree with TRBD1. Germline lookup yields CDR1 SEHNR and CDR2 FQNEAQ (reference sequence). There are 14 residues in the CDR3. After removal of 7 bases from V and 3 bases from J, the junction contained 7 bases not matched to a gene. CDR3 nucleotides: TGTGCCAGCACCTGGGGGACAGGGAGCTACGAGCAGTACTTC. This translates into CASTWGTGSYEQYF.

V gene TRBV19 combines with J gene TRBJ2-5; possibly TRBD1 for D (6 bases). The CDR3 length is 16 residues. Germline assignment: CDR1 LNHDA and CDR2 SQIVND (reference sequence). With 6 bases removed from V and 2 bases from J, the gap between germline ends came to 19 bases. CDR3: CASRGGRGLSQETQYF. In DNA, the CDR3 is TGTGCCAGTAGGGGCGGCAGGGGTTTGTCACAAGAGACCCAGTACTTC.

The gene calls are TRBV10-3 and TRBJ1-1; D gene uncertain. The germline gives CDR1 ENHRY, CDR2 SYGVKD. Trimming took 0 bases from V and 4 from J, leaving 9 bases between them. The CDR3 has 14 residues. The CDR3 protein is CAISESTSFTEAFF. CDR3 sequence (DNA): TGTGCCATCAGTGAGTCGACTAGTTTCACTGAAGCTTTCTTT.

This clone was observed a single time. This chain joins TRBV19 and TRBJ2-6, with a possible D match to TRBD2 (5 bases). V shed 11 bases and J shed 1 base, with 6 bases lying between them. This CDR3 is built from 12 residues. Germline V gene lookup returns CDR1 LNHDA and CDR2 SQIVND (reference sequence). CDR3 sequence: CAGSSGANVLTF. CDR3 coding DNA: TGTGCCGGGAGTTCTGGGGCCAACGTCCTGACTTTC. Based on the CDR3 plus reference TRBV19 and TRBJ2-6, the full variable domain is DGGITQSPKYLFRKEGQNVTLSCEQNLNHDAMYWYRQDPGQGLRLIYYSQIVNDFQKGDIAEGYSVSREKKESFPLTVTSAQKNPTAFYLCAGSSGANVLTFGAGSRLTVL.

CDR3 loop: CASSLVRGTDTQYF. CDR3 in DNA: TGTGCCAGCAGCTTGGTAAGGGGGACAGATACGCAGTATTTT. V and J are TRBV5-6 and TRBJ2-3; tentative D call: TRBD1 (6 bases). Trimming took 0 bases from V and 3 from J, leaving 8 bases between them. Germline CDR1 is SGHDT and CDR2 is YYEEEE. The CDR3 has 14 amino acids.

This clone was observed a few times. The V gene is TRBV12-5, the J gene TRBJ1-1, with D possibly matching TRBD1 (5 bases). CDR3 length: 13 amino acids. The germline V gene has CDR1 LGHNT and CDR2 FRNRAP. With 4 bases removed from V and 6 bases from J, the gap between germline ends came to 12 bases. The CDR3 here is CASGYSGIAEAFF. In DNA form, the CDR3 reads TGTGCTAGTGGTTACTCAGGGATTGCTGAAGCTTTCTTT.

The rearrangement joins TRBV24-1 to TRBJ2-1; possibly TRBD2 for D (6 bases). In germline, CDR1 is KGHDR, CDR2 SFDVKD. The CDR3 sequence is 17 residues long. The V end was cut by 5 bases, the J end by 2 bases, with 18 bases between. CDR3 sequence: CATSGPTGGKAYNEQFF. The CDR3 DNA is TGTGCCACCAGTGGTCCGACCGGGGGAAAGGCCTACAATGAGCAGTTCTTC.

The rearrangement uses TRBV11-2 and TRBJ2-5, with 9 bases that match TRBD2. This CDR3 is 17 amino acids long. V lost 2 bases and J lost 4; bases outside the gene matches: 11. CDR1 SGHAT and CDR2 FQNNGV come from the germline V gene. The CDR3 region is CASSLRGGGAAGETQYF. CDR3 DNA: TGTGCCAGCAGCTTAAGGGGCGGGGGGGCCGCAGGAGAGACCCAGTACTTC.

Only one count was recorded for this clone. The chain recombines TRBV25-1 with TRBJ1-3, with a possible D match to TRBD1 (6 bases). The CDR3 is 17 amino acids. Trimming shortened V by 1 base and J by 0 bases, and 13 bases separated the two germline ends. The germline gives CDR1 MGHDK, CDR2 SYGVNS. The CDR3 DNA reads as TGTGCCAGCAGTGAATTTGGGGGGGCCCCCTCTGGAAACACCATATATTTT. As protein: CASSEFGGAPSGNTIYF.

The chain uses TRBV6-5 and TRBJ1-2, with TRBD1 identical over 7 bases. The CDR3 spans 13 residues. J gave up 5 bases and V 7 bases, and 7 bases lay outside the gene matches. Germline V gene sequence: CDR1 MNHEY, CDR2 SVGAGI. Written as DNA, the CDR3 is TGTGCCAGCAACCCGACAGGGAGGTATGGCTACACCTTC. This gives the protein CASNPTGRYGYTF.

The V gene is TRBV7-9, the J gene TRBJ2-1, with TRBD1 as a possible D gene (6 bases). Between the trimmed V and J ends, which lost 5 bases and 1 base, there was a span of 12 bases. From germline, CDR1 is SEHNR and CDR2 FQNEAQ (reference sequence). The CDR3 is 15 amino acids. The CDR3 sequence is CASSLGAHSYNEQFF. CDR3 bases: TGTGCCAGCAGCCTGGGGGCACATTCCTACAATGAGCAGTTCTTC.

CDR3 nucleotide sequence: TGTGCCAGCAGAGACTCAAGACAGGGGGACTACGAGCAGTACGTC. Protein sequence: CASRDSRQGDYEQYV. The chain employs TRBV6-5 and TRBJ2-7; 9 positions agree with TRBD1. Looked up from germline, CDR1 is MNHEY and CDR2 is SVGAGI. The CDR3 extends over 15 amino acids. Unmatched junction bases numbered 9, after V lost 6 bases and J lost 3 bases.

A single count supports this clone. The rearrangement uses TRBV5-1 and TRBJ2-3, with a tentative D call TRBD1 (6 bases). Trimming left V 4 bases short and J 3 bases short, with 9 bases between. The CDR3 extends over 13 amino acids. Germline V CDR1 and CDR2: SGHRS, YFSETQ. DNA for the CDR3: TGCGCCAGCAGCCGCCAGGGGACAGATACGCAGTATTTT. Encoded protein: CASSRQGTDTQYF.

The chain has TRBV11-2 and TRBJ1-1; tentative D call: TRBD1 (5 bases). The ends were cut back, 2 bases at V and 0 bases at J, with 22 bases in the middle. The length of the CDR3 is 19 residues. The germline V gene has CDR1 SGHAT and CDR2 FQNNGV. The CDR3 sequence: CASSLKLATATVLNTEAFF. CDR3 in DNA: TGTGCCAGCAGCTTAAAACTGGCGACAGCTACCGTTTTGAACACTGAAGCTTTCTTT.